This T cell receptor (beta chain) came from a study of T cell repertoires in cytomegalovirus infection. Study context: An indication of both CMV infection and matching HLA type came from public TCR beta signatures.

TCRdb independently ran MiXCR on the reads; one entry per CDR3 protein. The sample lists around 740,000 distinct CDR3 sequences, about a third seen once, with under 3% in the top ten. Germline assignment: CDR1 SGHTA and CDR2 FQGTGA. The CDR3 has 16 amino acids. Trimming took 3 bases from V and 8 from J; bases not matched to a gene: 8. Remarks on this clonotype: This likely comes from a read error, as the CDR3 has no conserved phenylalanine or tryptophan at its end.

The chain links TRBV7-3 to TRBJ2-3; 13 positions match TRBD2. The sequence was collected from a human donor in good health (CMV status not recorded). Some clones in this sample may be carry-over from other donors' samples. Specimen: PBMCs. This CDR3 reads CASSFTTSGGAGTQYL. The CDR3 bases are TGTGCCAGCAGCTTCACAACTAGCGGGGGGGCGGGTACGCAGTATTTA.